What follows is one TCR beta chain and its context. The data belong to a study of blood T cell repertoires in COVID-19. Background on the study: PBMCs, B-cell-depleted T cells, or T cells provided the cDNA or gDNA that made up the material.

Study processing details: Amplification of reference gene primers was used by the study to estimate nucleated cell counts. Using immunoSEQ multiplex PCR, the repertoire was profiled, and TCRdb retains in-frame clones only, with some absent. That table supplies the V and J calls and clone size; D and trimming were determined from the DNA. Among some 180,000 clones, around 79% were seen once, and the ten largest hold roughly 5.7%. V was pared by 5 bases and J by 0 bases, with 17 bases between. Germline V gene lookup returns CDR1 SNHLY and CDR2 FYNNEI. The CDR3 spans 18 residues. Sequenced input: peripheral blood. The TCR was taken from a woman aged 40 to 49 with COVID-19, enrolled during active disease. The rearrangement uses TRBV2 and TRBJ2-6; no reliable D call. This CDR3 is CASSYELKPRSGANVLTF. For the CDR3, the DNA is TGTGCCAGCAGTTATGAGTTAAAACCCCGCTCTGGGGCCAACGTCCTGACTTTC.